The present T cell receptor beta chain was sequenced within a study of cytomegalovirus exposure and HLA in healthy donors. Study overall: Around 78 million unique TCRs, all from HLA-typed donors, were included in an early release of the data. General study findings and limits: Most sequenced TCRs were rare (though some public TCRs occurred in many donors). A later look showed TCR association rates differing by HLA locus, highest for DRB1 and lowest for HLA-C. There were several of the most significant clusters that appeared linked to common viral pathogens in a later analysis.

V lost 1 base, J lost 5 bases, and 13 bases stayed unmatched. CDR3 length: 17 amino acids. The germline CDR1 and CDR2 sequences are SQVTM and ANQGSEA. With regard to this clone: The antigen is not known.

PCR amplification relied on 60 Vbeta primers (plus 13 Jbeta primers). The method was immunoSEQ multiplex PCR; TCRdb's version includes in-frame clones alone and lacks a portion of them. The sample lists about 95,000 clones; around 86% were seen once. The sequenced sample consisted of PBMCs. The source of this sequence is a woman in her 70s in good health and CMV-seropositive. J is TRBJ2-1 and V is TRBV29-1; 8 positions agree with TRBD2. The chain's CDR3 is CSVEGRPQGLGDNEQFF. CDR3 DNA: TGCAGCGTTGAAGGCCGCCCACAGGGACTAGGGGACAATGAGCAGTTCTTC.